This T cell receptor (beta chain) is from a study of Ad26.COV2.S vaccination and SARS-CoV-2 variants. Study-level background: Participant was drawn from the COV1001 Ad26.COV2.S trial arm.

In regard to this clone: The antigen is undetermined.

Study findings and constraints: A substantial breadth of spike-specific CD8+ and CD4+ T cell responses after vaccination has been reported. Total T cell responses were possibly underestimated by TCR breadth and depth analyses.

Sequenced by immunoSEQ multiplex PCR; TCRdb stores in-frame clones only, minus some. The top ten clones hold approximately 12% of a sample with 300,000 to 400,000 clones, 70% to 90% of them seen once. V lost 5 bases and J lost 1, with 13 bases in between. Germline CDR1 is PRHDT and CDR2 is FYEKMQ (reference sequence). This CDR3 spans 15 amino acids. As to treatment: about 20 received Ad26.COV2.S at low or high dose, single or two shots; 5 received placebo; per-sample allocation not given. Collection of the samples took place on day 63 after the first injection of vaccine or placebo. Built on an Ad26 vector, the vaccine expressed Wuhan-strain SARS-CoV-2 spike.

The rearrangement uses TRBV13 and TRBJ2-3, with D unresolved. Sequences were derived from peripheral blood, sampled in a trial of Ad26.COV2.S vaccine versus placebo. This TCR came from a person aged 18-60 years who received the Ad26.COV2.S COVID-19 vaccine or a placebo. The DNA of the CDR3 is TGTGCCAGCAGCCCCAAGGCCAGCGGCACAGATACGCAGTATTTT. This translates into CASSPKASGTDTQYF.